This T cell receptor (beta chain) comes out of a study of blood T cell repertoires in COVID-19. Measured with immunoSEQ multiplex PCR; TCRdb has only the in-frame clones, and not every one. Of fewer than 350,000 clones listed, approximately 90% are singletons. The count of this clone is one. V dropped 6 bases and J dropped 10; count of bases not matched to a gene: 8. The CDR3 loop spans 12 amino acids. Germline values: CDR1 ENHRY, CDR2 SYGVKD. The sequence was collected from a man aged 35-49 years who had been exposed to COVID-19. Sequenced: PBMCs or T cells enriched from blood (not recorded which). The chain couples TRBV10-3 to TRBJ1-2; 7 positions match TRBD1. The DNA of the CDR3 is TGTGCCATCAGCCCCACGGGACAGATCTACACCTTC. Translation: CAISPTGQIYTF.